A single sample is the source of the 29 T cell receptor beta chains below, sequenced in a study of CD8 T cells in Susac syndrome. RNA was extracted with the RNeasy kit, and a quantity of 0.5 to 1 ug was reverse transcribed using random hexamers. TCRdb independently ran MiXCR on the immunoSEQ multiplex PCR reads; one entry per CDR3 protein. The sample has 110,000 or so distinct CDR3 sequences, 85% to 95% seen once. The specimen sequenced was CD8+ T cells from PBMCs. Receptors originate from a human donor in good health.

The rearrangement uses TRBV3-1 and TRBJ2-6, with a tentative D call TRBD2 (6 bases). Germline values: CDR1 LGHDT, CDR2 YNNKEL (reference sequence). The V and J ends lost 1 base and 9 bases respectively, with 13 bases between them. The CDR3 loop spans 15 amino acids. In DNA form, the CDR3 reads TGTGCCAGCAGCCAAGGCACCACGGGAGTCAACGTCCTGACTTTC. Amino acid sequence: CASSQGTTGVNVLTF.

The CDR3 sequence: CASSRTGAQETQYF. The CDR3 nucleotides are TGTGCCAGCAGTCGAACAGGGGCGCAAGAGACCCAGTACTTC. This chain uses TRBV7-2 with TRBJ2-5, with 7 bases matching TRBD1. Germline CDR1 is SGHTA and CDR2 is FQGNSA. V was clipped by 6 bases and J by 2 bases; unmatched bases: 6. This CDR3 comprises 14 residues.

The CDR3 protein is CAWSARLALSYEQYF. CDR3 nucleotides: TGTGCCTGGAGCGCCCGACTAGCGCTTTCCTACGAGCAGTACTTC. The chain carries TRBV30 and TRBJ2-7, with 8 bases matching TRBD2. This CDR3 is 15 amino acids long. Germline CDR1 and CDR2: GTSNPN and SVGIG (reference sequence). Unmatched junction bases numbered 8, after V lost 3 bases and J lost 1 base. Based on the CDR3 plus reference TRBV30 and TRBJ2-7, the full variable domain is SQTIHQWPATLVQPVGSPLSLECTVEGTSNPNLYWYRQAAGRGLQLLFYSVGIGQISSEVPQNLSASRPQDRQFILSSKKLLLSDSGFYLCAWSARLALSYEQYFGPGTRLTVT.

CDR3 nucleotides: TGCAGTGCTAGAGATCCCAGGGGACTAGCGGGAGTCGCCTACAATGAGCAGTTCTTC. The encoded protein is CSARDPRGLAGVAYNEQFF. The chain is built from TRBV20-1 and TRBJ2-1; 14 bases map to TRBD2. Unmatched junction bases numbered 9, after V lost 0 bases and J lost 2 bases. This CDR3 is 19 amino acids long. The V gene's germline CDR1 is DFQATT and CDR2 SNEGSKA (reference sequence).

This clonotype has more than one count but fewer than ten. The chain is built from TRBV12-3 or TRBV12-4 and TRBJ2-7; D call uncertain. Deletions cut 6 bases from V and 5 bases from J, with 11 bases between. The CDR3 is 12 amino acids. CDR3 amino acids: CASSPDRHEQYF. CDR3 nucleotide sequence: TGTGCCAGCAGCCCGGACCGCCACGAGCAGTACTTC.

This chain connects TRBV9 to TRBJ2-1; 10 bases line up with TRBD2. The CDR3 is 15 amino acids. The V segment lost 3 bases and the J segment 9 bases; nucleotides outside the gene matches: 9. Germline CDR1 is SGDLS and CDR2 is YYNGEE. CDR3 bases: TGTGCCAGCAGCGCAGGGACTAGCGATTCGGGTGAGCAGTTCTTC. Protein product: CASSAGTSDSGEQFF.

The chain uses TRBV4-3 and TRBJ2-3; weak D call: TRBD1 (6 bases). The germline V gene encodes CDR1 LGHNA and CDR2 YSLEER. This CDR3 is 16 amino acids long. V was trimmed by 1 base and J by 4 bases, leaving 15 bases between them. The CDR3 nucleotides read TGCGCCAGCAGCCAAGGGGTACCAGGGGCCGCAGATACGCAGTATTTT. Protein sequence: CASSQGVPGAADTQYF.

The chain uses TRBV6-5 and TRBJ1-1; D uncertain. CDR3 length: 14 residues. The germline gives CDR1 MNHEY, CDR2 SVGAGI. V was trimmed by 0 bases and J by 2 bases, leaving 7 bases between them. The DNA of the CDR3 is TGTGCCAGCAGTTACTCCGACTCCAACACTGAAGCTTTCTTT. Translating it yields CASSYSDSNTEAFF.

The chain links TRBV3-1 to TRBJ2-7; 9 nucleotides align to TRBD1. The ends lost 3 bases at V and 4 bases at J; junction bases unmatched: 7. The germline gives CDR1 LGHDT, CDR2 YNNKEL (reference sequence). The CDR3 covers 15 residues. As DNA, the CDR3 is TGTGCCAGCAGCCAGGAGGACAGGGGACTTTACGAGCAGTACTTC. Residues: CASSQEDRGLYEQYF.

The chain couples TRBV7-2 to TRBJ2-5, with 8 nucleotides matching TRBD1. CDR1 and CDR2 (germline): SGHTA, FQGNSA. CDR3 length: 13 residues. The trim removed 6 bases at V and 11 bases at J, leaving 11 bases unmatched. CDR3 loop: CASSLTSDRAQYF. The CDR3 DNA reads TGTGCCAGCAGTCTAACCTCGGACAGGGCTCAGTACTTC.

The chain carries TRBV20-1 and TRBJ2-3; a weak D match, TRBD2 (5 bases). Per germline, CDR1 DFQATT and CDR2 SNEGSKA (reference sequence). Trimming left V 6 bases short and J 0 bases short, with 16 bases between. This CDR3 is 15 amino acids long. CDR3: CSAGNQYSSTDTQYF. DNA for the CDR3: TGCAGTGCCGGGAATCAGTATTCTAGCACAGATACGCAGTATTTT.

V gene TRBV20-1 combines with J gene TRBJ1-2; tentatively, D is TRBD1 (6 bases). This CDR3 region has 11 residues. The V end lost 4 bases, the J end lost 5 bases, and 8 bases lay between the germline ends. The germline gives CDR1 DFQATT, CDR2 SNEGSKA (reference sequence). This CDR3 reads CSAKGGYGYTF. The CDR3 DNA is TGCAGTGCTAAGGGGGGTTATGGCTACACCTTC.

This chain links TRBV5-1 with TRBJ2-5, with 9 nucleotides matching TRBD1. The ends lost 7 bases at V and 5 bases at J; junction bases unmatched: 9. Per germline, CDR1 SGHRS and CDR2 YFSETQ. The CDR3 is made up of 14 amino acids. The CDR3: CASGRGQGLETQYF. The CDR3 nucleotides read TGCGCCAGCGGCCGGGGACAGGGCTTGGAGACCCAGTACTTC.

The rearrangement links TRBV29-1 to TRBJ2-3; possible D gene TRBD2, 6 bases. The V end was cut by 6 bases, the J end by 6 bases, with 19 bases between. CDR3 length: 14 residues. Germline V gives CDR1 SQVTM, CDR2 ANQGSEA. The CDR3 sequence: CSVPWGGLSDTQYF. CDR3 DNA: TGCAGCGTCCCGTGGGGTGGACTAAGTGATACGCAGTATTTT.

The chain links TRBV20-1 to TRBJ2-1; 9 bases map to TRBD2. The J segment lost 9 bases and the V segment lost 5 bases, leaving 11 bases of the junction unmatched. The V gene's germline CDR1 is DFQATT and CDR2 SNEGSKA (reference sequence). The CDR3 spans 14 residues. The CDR3 protein is CSARISGGIGEQFF. The CDR3 region has the DNA TGCAGTGCTCGGATTAGCGGGGGAATCGGTGAGCAGTTCTTC.

This chain joins TRBV29-1 and TRBJ1-3, with no clear D. Germline assignment: CDR1 SQVTM and CDR2 ANQGSEA. The CDR3 loop spans 14 amino acids. Trimming took 6 bases from V and 0 from J, leaving 12 bases between them. CDR3 amino acids: CSVEKGSSGNTIYF. The CDR3 nucleotides read TGCAGCGTAGAGAAAGGCAGCTCTGGAAACACCATATATTTT.

The V call is TRBV15, the J call TRBJ2-7; TRBD1 matches at 7 bases. Germline lookup yields CDR1 LNHNV and CDR2 YYDKDF (reference sequence). The CDR3 runs 15 residues. Trimming took 3 bases from V and 1 from J; bases not matched to a gene: 6. CDR3 nucleotide sequence: TGTGCCACCAGCAGCCCGGGACAGACGTCCTACGAGCAGTACTTC. Translating gives CATSSPGQTSYEQYF.

V gene TRBV6-2 or TRBV6-3 combines with J gene TRBJ1-1; D ambiguous. Germline V gene lookup returns CDR1 MNHEY and CDR2 SVGEGT. CDR3 length equals 14 residues. V was trimmed by 0 bases and J by 7 bases, leaving 12 bases between them. As DNA, the CDR3 is TGTGCCAGCAGTTACTCGTCGGCGTTTGGTGAAGCTTTCTTT. Residues: CASSYSSAFGEAFF.

This chain links TRBV3-1 with TRBJ2-1; tentatively, D is TRBD2 (5 bases). The CDR3 runs to 17 residues. CDR1 LGHDT and CDR2 YNNKEL come from the germline V gene (reference sequence). V lost 6 bases and J 3 bases, leaving 21 bases between the germline ends. The CDR3 here is CASRDGLYGKIYNEQFF. CDR3 DNA: TGTGCCAGCAGAGACGGACTTTACGGGAAGATCTACAATGAGCAGTTCTTC.

The V gene is TRBV19, the J gene TRBJ2-3; 9 nucleotides match TRBD2. CDR3 length: 14 amino acids. With V trimmed by 7 bases and J by 1 base, 3 bases remained unmatched. Germline CDR1 and CDR2: LNHDA and SQIVND (reference sequence). This CDR3 reads CASTRTSGTDTQYF. The DNA of the CDR3 is TGTGCCAGTACCCGGACTAGCGGCACAGATACGCAGTATTTT.

This chain connects TRBV25-1 to TRBJ1-4; the match to TRBD1 covers 7 bases. The CDR3 spans 15 residues. Germline CDR1 MGHDK, CDR2 SYGVNS. V lost 1 base to trimming and J lost 6 bases; unmatched junction nucleotides: 5. The CDR3 protein is CASSEWDSRDEKLFF. The CDR3 coding sequence is TGTGCCAGCAGTGAATGGGACAGCCGCGATGAAAAACTGTTTTTT.

The rearrangement uses TRBV13 and TRBJ1-5; D remains ambiguous. V lost 3 bases, J lost 1 base, and 10 bases lay in between. CDR1 and CDR2 from the germline V gene are PRHDT and FYEKMQ (reference sequence). The CDR3 extends over 15 amino acids. The CDR3 region has the DNA TGTGCCAGCAGCTTTCGCGGCGAAAGCAATCAGCCCCAGCATTTT. This encodes CASSFRGESNQPQHF.

This chain joins TRBV12-3 or TRBV12-4 and TRBJ1-4, with D perhaps TRBD1 (5 bases). This CDR3 is 15 amino acids long. Trimming shortened V by 5 bases and J by 2 bases, and 12 bases separated the two germline ends. The CDR3 coding sequence is TGTGCCAGCAGTGACCCCGGGGGGACTAATGAAAAACTGTTTTTT. This translates into CASSDPGGTNEKLFF.

As DNA, the CDR3 is TGTGCCAGCAGTTACTCGGACAATGGGGCCAACGTCCTGACTTTC. It is translated as CASSYSDNGANVLTF. This chain links TRBV6-2 or TRBV6-3 with TRBJ2-6; D is perhaps TRBD1 (5 bases). Germline V gene data show CDR1 as MNHEY and CDR2 as SVGEGT. The ends were cut back, 0 bases at V and 3 bases at J, with 6 bases in the middle. This CDR3 comprises 15 residues.

This clonotype was seen just once. The gene calls are TRBV29-1 and TRBJ2-1; 10 nucleotides agree with TRBD1. This CDR3 region has 13 residues. J was trimmed by 4 bases and V by 7 bases; bases with no gene match: 4. CDR1 is SQVTM and CDR2 is ANQGSEA in the germline V gene. The CDR3 protein is CSAGTGDYNEQFF. The CDR3 nucleotides are TGCAGCGCTGGGACAGGGGATTACAATGAGCAGTTCTTC.

This clonotype was detected only once. The chain joins TRBV18 to TRBJ2-1, with 7 bases identical to TRBD2. CDR1 is KGHSH, CDR2 LQKENI, per germline. V shed 6 bases and J 1 base; nucleotides not matched to a gene: 6. The CDR3 extends over 15 amino acids. The CDR3 loop reads CASSGGSGSYNEQFF. Here the CDR3 DNA reads TGTGCCAGCTCCGGGGGTAGCGGGTCCTACAATGAGCAGTTCTTC.

The chain is built from TRBV6-2 or TRBV6-3 and TRBJ2-1, with D tentatively TRBD2 (5 bases). CDR3 size: 14 residues. The germline gives CDR1 MNHEY, CDR2 SVGEGT. V dropped 7 bases and J dropped 5 bases, with 15 bases sitting between them. The CDR3 sequence is CASTPGLGNNEQFF. CDR3 coding DNA: TGTGCCAGCACCCCCGGACTGGGGAACAATGAGCAGTTCTTC.

The genes are TRBV30 and TRBJ1-4; 7 nucleotides agree with TRBD1. J lost 6 bases, V lost 5 bases, and 9 bases had no gene match. From germline, CDR1 is GTSNPN and CDR2 SVGIG (reference sequence). This CDR3 region has 14 residues. This chain's CDR3 is CAWAFRGKDEKLFF. The CDR3 nucleotides are TGTGCCTGGGCGTTCAGGGGGAAGGATGAAAAACTGTTTTTT.

This rearrangement joins TRBV7-9 to TRBJ2-5, with D tentatively TRBD2 (7 bases). Looked up from germline, CDR1 is SEHNR and CDR2 is FQNEAQ (reference sequence). CDR3 length: 16 residues. The ends were cut back, 4 bases at V and 4 bases at J, with 19 bases in the middle. The CDR3 DNA sequence: TGTGCCAGCAGCTCCCTCCGGGGGGCCCACCCAGAGACCCAGTACTTC. Translated, it gives CASSSLRGAHPETQYF.